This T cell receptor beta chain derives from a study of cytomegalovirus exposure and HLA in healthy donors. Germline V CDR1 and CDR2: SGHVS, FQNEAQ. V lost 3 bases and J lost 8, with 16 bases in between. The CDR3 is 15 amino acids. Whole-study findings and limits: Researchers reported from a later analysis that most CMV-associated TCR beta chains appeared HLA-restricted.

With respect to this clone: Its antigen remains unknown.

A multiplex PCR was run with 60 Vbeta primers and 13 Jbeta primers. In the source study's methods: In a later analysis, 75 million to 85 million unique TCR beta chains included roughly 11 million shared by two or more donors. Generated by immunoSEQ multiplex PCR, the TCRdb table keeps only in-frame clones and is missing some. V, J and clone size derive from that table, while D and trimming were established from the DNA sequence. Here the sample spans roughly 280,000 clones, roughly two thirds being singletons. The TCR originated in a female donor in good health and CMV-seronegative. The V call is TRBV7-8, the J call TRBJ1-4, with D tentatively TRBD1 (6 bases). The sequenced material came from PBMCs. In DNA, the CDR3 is TGTGCCAGCAGCTTGAGAGAACAGGGTAACGAAAAACTGTTTTTT. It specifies CASSLREQGNEKLFF.